Given below is one T cell receptor beta chain in context. Profiling relied on immunoSEQ multiplex PCR, and the TCRdb table lists in-frame clones only, not all of them. The repertoire has over 30,000 clones, around four fifths of them found once; the top ten carry around 10%. The entry originates in a study of OX40 agonist ivuxolimab in advanced cancers. Study in general: Dose-escalation patients' cancers were hepatocellular carcinoma, melanoma, renal cell or head and neck cancer.

CDR1 is SEHNR, CDR2 FQNEAQ, per germline (reference sequence). The germline V and J ends were trimmed by 4 bases and 4 bases, with 13 bases remaining between them. The CDR3 consists of 15 residues. This material consisted of CD4+ or CD8+ T cells sorted from blood, taken in a trial of the OX40 agonist ivuxolimab. The V gene is TRBV7-9, the J gene TRBJ1-4; D is unresolved. This receptor was taken from an adult with an advanced solid tumor such as melanoma, head and neck, liver or kidney cancer. For the CDR3, the DNA is TGTGCCAGCAGCTCCAACAACATTATTAATGAAAAACTGTTTTTT. It yields the protein CASSSNNIINEKLFF.